The sequence of this T cell receptor beta chain was determined in a study of response to subunit inactivated influenza vaccine. MiXCR was run by TCRdb on the RT-PCR reads, yielding one entry per CDR3 protein. Here the sample spans about 700,000 distinct CDR3 sequences, 12% to 15% being singletons. The study's findings and limits: Authors suggested each seasonal flu vaccination may recruit only limited numbers of new T cells.

Details on this clonotype: The antigen remains unidentified.

The source of this sequence is a man aged 45-65 years who received an inactivated influenza vaccine. The sequences come from PBMCs from blood, collected approximately 15 days before vaccination.

CDR3 amino acids: CASRLRTVRQGTPQETQYF. Written as DNA, the CDR3 is TGTGCCAGCCGCCTCCGTACCGTGCGACAGGGAACCCCCCAAGAGACCCAGTACTTC. The rearrangement uses TRBV6-2 or TRBV6-3 and TRBJ2-5, with 7 bases lining up with TRBD1. Germline trimming cut 8 bases from V and 1 base from J; bases unmatched to any gene: 22. CDR3 length: 19 residues. Germline-derived CDR1 and CDR2 are MNHEY and SVGEGT.